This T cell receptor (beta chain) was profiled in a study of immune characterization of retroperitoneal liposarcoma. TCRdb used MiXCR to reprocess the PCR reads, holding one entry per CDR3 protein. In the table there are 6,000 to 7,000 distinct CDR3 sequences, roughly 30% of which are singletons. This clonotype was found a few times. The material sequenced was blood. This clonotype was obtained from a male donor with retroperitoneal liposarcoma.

The CDR3 nucleotides are TGTGCCAGCAGTGGCCGGGACAGGGGGCTTCGTCAGCCCCAGCATTTT. It yields the protein CASSGRDRGLRQPQHF. The V gene is TRBV6-1, the J gene TRBJ1-5, with TRBD1 matching over 12 bases. The germline V gene has CDR1 MNHNS and CDR2 SASEGT. V was clipped by 4 bases and J by 6 bases; unmatched bases: 7. The CDR3 runs to 16 residues.